A single sample gave rise to the 13 T cell receptor beta chains below, sequenced in a study of T-cell memory formation after mild COVID-19. Each CDR3 protein is one row after TCRdb ran MiXCR on the 5' RACE reads. The table lists 150,000 or so distinct CDR3 sequences, roughly 11% of them singletons, with 3.8% in the top ten. Sequenced input: PBMCs or a T cell subset sorted from them (not recorded which). Receptors were obtained from a man aged 18 to 30 who had mild COVID-19 (a few samples of this study predate the infection). Cell type and time point are not known.

The chain is built from TRBV14 and TRBJ1-1; no clear D gene. Trimming stripped 4 bases from V and 3 bases from J, with 9 bases between. CDR1 and CDR2 from the germline V gene are SGHDN and FVKESK. There are 13 residues in the CDR3. In DNA, the CDR3 is TGTGCCAGCAGCCGGTTCACATACACTGAAGCTTTCTTT. Its protein product is CASSRFTYTEAFF.

This clonotype was detected ten times or more. The chain recombines TRBV5-1 with TRBJ2-7; maybe TRBD1 (5 bases). This CDR3 region has 13 residues. Per germline, CDR1 SGHRS and CDR2 YFSETQ. Trimming left V 4 bases short and J 6 bases short, with 14 bases between. Here the CDR3 reads CASSTGPQGEQYV. For the CDR3, the DNA is TGCGCCAGCAGCACGGGCCCGCAGGGCGAGCAGTACGTC.

This clonotype has a handful of counts. The chain joins TRBV3-1 to TRBJ2-5, with D maybe TRBD2 (5 bases). V was trimmed by 4 bases and J by 9 bases, leaving 12 bases between them. This CDR3 is 12 amino acids long. Germline CDR1 is LGHDT and CDR2 is YNNKEL (reference sequence). In DNA, the CDR3 is TGTGCCAGCAGCCCAAGCGGTGGGGCCCAGTACTTC. Protein: CASSPSGGAQYF.

The V gene is TRBV7-8, the J gene TRBJ2-4; D is possibly TRBD1 or TRBD2 (7 bases each). There are 15 residues in the CDR3. The V gene lost 5 bases and the J gene lost 3 bases, with 14 bases spanning the gap. CDR1 and CDR2 from the germline V gene are SGHVS and FQNEAQ. The CDR3 DNA reads TGTGCCAGCAGCCAGGGGGGGGAGGGCAAAAACATTCAGTACTTC. Its protein is CASSQGGEGKNIQYF.

This clonotype has only a few counts. V usage is TRBV6-5 and J usage is TRBJ1-5; D remains ambiguous. Per the germline V gene, CDR1 is MNHEY and CDR2 is SVGAGI. This CDR3 comprises 12 residues. The germline V and J ends were trimmed by 6 bases and 5 bases, with 8 bases remaining between them. The CDR3 loop reads CASRTGYQPQHF. For the CDR3, the DNA is TGTGCCAGCAGGACCGGATATCAGCCCCAGCATTTT.

This clonotype appeared many times. The chain uses TRBV5-4 and TRBJ1-4; no clear D gene. This CDR3 has 15 amino acids. Between the trimmed V and J ends, which lost 0 bases and 8 bases, there was a span of 14 bases. Germline loops: CDR1 SGHNT, CDR2 YYREEE (reference sequence). CDR3 in DNA: TGTGCCAGCAGCTTGGACAACCTCGGCGGGGAAAAACTGTTTTTT. Its protein is CASSLDNLGGEKLFF.

This rearrangement joins TRBV5-1 to TRBJ2-7; TRBD1 matches at 7 bases. The junction had 5 bases not matched to a gene; V was cut back by 4 bases and J by 4 bases. The CDR3 is 13 amino acids. Per the germline V gene, CDR1 is SGHRS and CDR2 is YFSETQ. The CDR3 nucleotides are TGCGCCAGCAGCGTGACAGGGAATTACGAGCAGTACTTC. It is translated as CASSVTGNYEQYF.

This clonotype was seen ten or more times. The chain links TRBV3-1 to TRBJ1-2; the match to TRBD1 covers 7 bases. The J segment lost 6 bases and the V segment lost 5 bases, leaving 3 bases of the junction unmatched. CDR1 LGHDT and CDR2 YNNKEL come from the germline V gene (reference sequence). The CDR3 spans 12 residues. The CDR3 bases are TGTGCCAGCAGCGAACAGGGGAATGGCTACACCTTC. Its protein product is CASSEQGNGYTF.

This clonotype occurred many times. The chain links TRBV5-1 to TRBJ1-4, with D unclear. Germline CDR1 and CDR2: SGHRS and YFSETQ. The CDR3 spans 14 residues. V lost 2 bases to trimming and J lost 5 bases, with 10 bases between them. The DNA of the CDR3 is TGCGCCAGCAGCTTTCAGTTTAACAATGAAAAACTGTTTTTT. Protein sequence: CASSFQFNNEKLFF.

Worth noting for this clonotype: With a much larger clone just one base away, this may be a read error. V gene TRBV4-3 combines with J gene TRBJ2-3; a possible D gene is TRBD2 (5 bases). Germline CDR1 reads LGHNA; CDR2 reads YSLEER. The CDR3 length is 13 residues. The V gene lost 3 bases and the J gene lost 10 bases, with 14 bases spanning the gap. The chain's CDR3 is CASSHDPTSAQYF. The CDR3 nucleotides read TGCGCCAGCAGCCACGATCCCACTAGTGCGCAGTATTTT.

V usage is TRBV12-3 or TRBV12-4 and J usage is TRBJ1-2, with D unclear. CDR3 length: 13 residues. Trimming pared 2 bases from V and 10 bases from J, leaving 14 bases between. CDR3 nucleotide sequence: TGTGCCAGCAGTTTAATAAGGCCGGATACCTACACCTTC. Encoded protein: CASSLIRPDTYTF.

The CDR3 DNA follows: TGTGCCATCAGTACCGGGGCCTCGGTTGATACGCAGTATTTT. This sequence encodes CAISTGASVDTQYF. The rearrangement links TRBV10-3 to TRBJ2-3; tentatively, D is TRBD1 or TRBD2 (5 bases each). The CDR3 length is 14 residues. Trimming removed 5 bases from V and 6 bases from J, with 15 bases in between. Looked up from germline, CDR1 is ENHRY and CDR2 is SYGVKD.

This clonotype was counted only a few times. The chain uses TRBV20-1 and TRBJ2-1; 14 bases agree with TRBD2. V lost 6 bases and J lost 3; bases outside the gene matches: 7. The CDR3 spans 16 residues. Germline V gene sequence: CDR1 DFQATT, CDR2 SNEGSKA (reference sequence). The CDR3 reads CSAPGLAGDNYNEQFF. CDR3 DNA: TGCAGTGCCCCGGGACTAGCGGGGGATAACTACAATGAGCAGTTCTTC.